This entry features one T cell receptor (beta chain) sequence. Its target is unknown. Per the germline V gene, CDR1 is MRHNA and CDR2 is SNTAGT. V gave up 4 bases and J gave up 1 base, with 15 bases separating them. This CDR3 region has 16 residues. This sample is drawn from a study of PD-L1 blockade in urothelial cancer. About the research overall: Blood samples had a median of approximately 150,000 T cells, approximately 83,000 unique TCRs, and clonality approximately 0.086.

The repertoire was sequenced with immunoSEQ multiplex PCR; TCRdb's copy has only in-frame clones and lacks some. The sample consists of about 29,000 clones, approximately 86% of them appearing once. Study-level results: Clones that were tumor-associated expanded more in the blood of durable-benefit patients at 3 weeks.

This sample comprised PBMCs, obtained around atezolizumab (anti-PD-L1) treatment. The chain is built from TRBV6-4 and TRBJ2-3, with D possibly TRBD2 on 5 matching bases. This TCR was sampled from a man in his fifties or sixties with urothelial cancer. The CDR3 DNA is TGTGCCAGCAGTGTATACGCCGAGGGAGGCACAGATACGCAGTATTTT. Protein product: CASSVYAEGGTDTQYF.